The 13 T cell receptor beta chains reported below all come from one sample, sequenced in a study of blood T cell repertoires in COVID-19. Some clones are missing from TCRdb's copy, which holds only in-frame ones; the method was immunoSEQ multiplex PCR. The data hold some 100,000 clones, with approximately 88% observed a single time. Sample: peripheral blood. Receptors originate from a woman aged 60-75 years with acute or convalescent COVID-19.

The table lists this clone with a count of one. The chain combines TRBV6-5 with TRBJ2-2, with TRBD2 as a possible D gene (5 bases). The CDR3 contains 14 residues. With 6 bases removed from V and 0 bases from J, the gap between germline ends came to 8 bases. Germline V lookup: CDR1 MNHEY, CDR2 SVGAGI. The CDR3 loop reads CASRRVPNTGELFF. As DNA, the CDR3 is TGTGCCAGCAGGCGGGTTCCGAACACCGGGGAGCTGTTTTTT.

This chain joins TRBV3-1 (or the pseudogene TRBV3-2) and TRBJ1-2; D is uncertain. The germline V and J ends were trimmed by 3 bases and 7 bases, with 12 bases remaining between them. The germline V gene has CDR1 LGHDT and CDR2 YNNKEL (reference sequence). The CDR3 runs to 13 residues. As DNA, the CDR3 is TGTGCCAGCAGCCACCAATCTTCGGGTGGCTACACCTTC. It is translated as CASSHQSSGGYTF.

This chain links TRBV9 with TRBJ2-1; TRBD2 matches 10 bases. The CDR3 is 17 amino acids. The J segment lost 5 bases and the V segment lost 0 bases, leaving 8 bases of the junction unmatched. Germline V CDR1 and CDR2: SGDLS, YYNGEE. The CDR3 protein is CASSVGPTSGVDNEQFF. The DNA of the CDR3 is TGTGCCAGCAGCGTAGGTCCTACTAGCGGGGTCGACAATGAGCAGTTCTTC. The full variable domain, completed using reference TRBV9 and TRBJ2-1, is DSGVTQTPKHLITATGQRVTLRCSPRSGDLSVYWYQQSLDQGLQFLIQYYNGEERAKGNILERFSAQQFPDLHSELNLSSLELGDSALYFCASSVGPTSGVDNEQFFGPGTRLTVL.

This clone was counted a single time. V gene TRBV19 combines with J gene TRBJ1-2, with D tentatively TRBD1 (6 bases). Germline V lookup: CDR1 LNHDA, CDR2 SQIVND (reference sequence). The CDR3 sequence is 16 residues long. The V gene lost 6 bases and the J gene lost 6 bases, with 23 bases spanning the gap. CDR3 loop: CASSRGRTVPSNGYTF. CDR3 sequence (DNA): TGTGCCAGTAGCAGGGGACGGACTGTACCCTCGAATGGCTACACCTTC.

The CDR3 coding sequence is TGTGCCAGCAGTTTTCAGGATCAGCCCCAGCATTTT. This encodes CASSFQDQPQHF. V is TRBV27 and J is TRBJ1-5, with D unresolved. Germline V gives CDR1 MNHEY, CDR2 SMNVEV (reference sequence). Trimming shortened V by 3 bases and J by 5 bases, and 5 bases separated the two germline ends. The CDR3 is 12 amino acids.

This clone was detected once. This rearrangement joins TRBV2 to TRBJ2-7; TRBD2 agrees at 8 bases. Germline lookup yields CDR1 SNHLY and CDR2 FYNNEI. Losses at the gene ends were 6 bases for V and 4 bases for J; bases not matched to a gene: 14. There are 16 residues in the CDR3. CDR3 nucleotide sequence: TGTGCCAGCAGCCCTACCTCGGGAGCGGGGGAGTACGAGCAGTACTTC. It encodes CASSPTSGAGEYEQYF. Full variable domain (outside the CDR3, taken from reference TRBV2 and TRBJ2-7): EPEVTQTPSHQVTQMGQEVILRCVPISNHLYFYWYRQILGQKVEFLVSFYNNEISEKSEIFDDQFSVERPDGSNFTLKIRSTKLEDSAMYFCASSPTSGAGEYEQYFGPGTRLTVT.

This chain joins TRBV28 and TRBJ1-2, with TRBD1 matching 8 bases. The CDR3 is made up of 17 amino acids. V lost 2 bases and J lost 4; bases outside the gene matches: 12. Germline CDR1 MDHEN, CDR2 SYDVKM. CDR3 nucleotide sequence: TGTGCCAGCAGTTTACGGGCAGGGGGCGTTCGAGCCTATGGCTACACCTTC. Its protein is CASSLRAGGVRAYGYTF.

The rearrangement uses TRBV15 and TRBJ2-3, with D perhaps TRBD2 (6 bases). The length of the CDR3 is 16 residues. The germline V and J ends were trimmed by 0 bases and 1 base, with 11 bases remaining between them. Germline V gene data show CDR1 as LNHNV and CDR2 as YYDKDF (reference sequence). The CDR3 nucleotides read TGTGCCACCAGCAGAGATCAAGGCGGGGGCACAGATACGCAGTATTTT. Amino acids: CATSRDQGGGTDTQYF.

The chain recombines TRBV4-2 with TRBJ2-5; 11 nucleotides line up with TRBD2. The germline CDR1 and CDR2 sequences are LGHNA and YNFKEQ. V trimming: 1 base; J trimming: 0 bases; junction bases outside the gene matches: 10. The CDR3 is made up of 19 amino acids. The DNA for the CDR3 is TGTGCCAGCAGCCAAGCCCTTACTAGCGGGGGCGATTACCAAGAGACCCAGTACTTC. Its protein is CASSQALTSGGDYQETQYF.

V usage is TRBV3-1 (or the pseudogene TRBV3-2) and J usage is TRBJ1-1; 7 bases map to TRBD1. Germline V CDR1 and CDR2: LGHDT, YNNKEL (reference sequence). The V gene end was trimmed by 3 bases and the J gene end by 4 bases; junction bases not matched to a gene: 5. The CDR3 totals 14 residues. The CDR3 spells CASSHHRGGTEAFF. CDR3 in DNA: TGTGCCAGCAGCCATCACAGGGGCGGCACTGAAGCTTTCTTT.

The V and J genes are TRBV4-1 and TRBJ1-2, with no clear D. Trimming cost V 2 bases and J 7 bases, with 11 bases left between them. This CDR3 comprises 13 residues. Per germline, CDR1 MGHRA and CDR2 YSYEKL. The CDR3 DNA reads TGCGCCAGCAGCCAAAGAGACTCTACTGGCTACACCTTC. Amino acids: CASSQRDSTGYTF.

J is TRBJ1-5 and V is TRBV2; no clear D gene. This CDR3 contains 15 residues. Trimming pared 6 bases from V and 2 bases from J, leaving 14 bases between. In germline, CDR1 is SNHLY, CDR2 FYNNEI. The CDR3 loop reads CASRAQSAGNQPQHF. The CDR3, as DNA: TGTGCCAGCAGGGCCCAATCCGCTGGCAATCAGCCCCAGCATTTT. Together with reference TRBV2 and TRBJ1-5, the CDR3 gives the full variable domain: EPEVTQTPSHQVTQMGQEVILRCVPISNHLYFYWYRQILGQKVEFLVSFYNNEISEKSEIFDDQFSVERPDGSNFTLKIRSTKLEDSAMYFCASRAQSAGNQPQHFGDGTRLSIL.

This chain links TRBV6-5 with TRBJ1-5; 7 nucleotides line up with TRBD1. The CDR3 covers 15 residues. CDR1 is MNHEY, CDR2 SVGAGI, per germline. Losses at the gene ends were 6 bases for V and 0 bases for J; bases not matched to a gene: 5. CDR3 bases: TGTGCCAGCAGGTGGGACAGACTTAGCAATCAGCCCCAGCATTTT. Translated: CASRWDRLSNQPQHF.